These 14 T cell receptor beta chains originate from one sample sequenced in a study of T cell responses to AZD1222 COVID-19 vaccine (dated by TCRdb to the early 2020s). The time point label, as the study defines it: baseline before first vaccination. The treatment or condition label corresponds to: meningococcal conjugate vaccine given as trial control. Libraries were prepared through the immunoSEQ multiplex PCR assay. In its TCRdb copy, this immuneACCESS table keeps in-frame sequences only and misses some clones. Where compared with another copy, unresolved V genes explain less than half of these, and the others have no known cause. This sample lists 100,000 to 110,000 clones; approximately 87% were detected once. Clones ranked in the top ten supply just over 4% of the sample. This material consisted of peripheral blood, taken on day 0 of MenACWY control vaccination. These receptors were collected from an adult in good health.

The rearrangement links TRBV7-3 to TRBJ1-1; D is uncertain. Germline V gives CDR1 SGHTA, CDR2 FQGTGA. The CDR3 length is 13 residues. Trimming removed 1 base at V and 1 base at J, with 4 bases between. The CDR3 nucleotides are TGTGCCAGCAGCTTAAGCAGGAACACTGAAGCTTTCTTT. Translating gives CASSLSRNTEAFF.

V and J are TRBV18 and TRBJ2-2; 9 bases line up with TRBD1. The CDR3 is 15 residues long. With 7 bases clipped from V and 2 bases from J, the junction kept 5 bases outside the gene matches. Per germline, CDR1 KGHSH and CDR2 LQKENI. The CDR3 DNA reads TGTGCCAGCTTGCCGGGACAGGGAAACACCGGGGAGCTGTTTTTT. Amino acids: CASLPGQGNTGELFF.

The chain couples TRBV7-2 to TRBJ2-5; no firm D call. Trimming cost V 6 bases and J 5 bases, with 10 bases left between them. CDR1 and CDR2 (germline): SGHTA, FQGNSA. This CDR3 is built from 12 residues. The CDR3 sequence is CASSFTKETQYF. The CDR3 bases are TGTGCCAGCAGTTTCACGAAGGAGACCCAGTACTTC. The variable domain in full, completed from reference TRBV7-2 and TRBJ2-5, reads GAGVSQSPSNKVTEKGKDVELRCDPISGHTALYWYRQSLGQGLEFLIYFQGNSAPDKSGLPSDRFSAERTGGSVSTLTIQRTQQEDSAVYLCASSFTKETQYFGPGTRLLVL.

The chain is built from TRBV6-5 and TRBJ1-3, with 7 positions matching TRBD1. The CDR3 spans 15 residues. Germline values: CDR1 MNHEY, CDR2 SVGAGI. With 5 bases clipped from V and 1 base from J, the junction kept 5 bases outside the gene matches. The CDR3 loop reads CASSPETGSGNTIYF. CDR3 coding DNA: TGTGCCAGCAGTCCTGAGACAGGGTCTGGAAACACCATATATTTT.

The V gene is TRBV10-3, the J gene TRBJ2-2, with 9 bases fitting TRBD1. V lost 6 bases and J lost 4; bases outside the gene matches: 3. This CDR3 has 14 residues. Per germline, CDR1 ENHRY and CDR2 SYGVKD. The CDR3 DNA follows: TGTGCCATCAGGGGGACAGGGTCCACCGGGGAGCTGTTTTTT. Protein sequence: CAIRGTGSTGELFF.

In DNA, the CDR3 is TGTGCCAGCTCACCACCAGCAGGGTCGGACCAGCCCCAGCATTTT. Amino acid sequence: CASSPPAGSDQPQHF. This chain connects TRBV18 to TRBJ1-5; perhaps TRBD1 as D (5 bases). The CDR3 is made up of 15 amino acids. V shed 0 bases and J shed 7 bases, with 13 bases lying between them. Per germline, CDR1 KGHSH and CDR2 LQKENI.

There are a few counts of this clone. V gene TRBV11-2 combines with J gene TRBJ2-5; D call uncertain. Germline CDR1 reads SGHAT; CDR2 reads FQNNGV. V gave up 1 base and J gave up 3 bases, with 12 bases separating them. This CDR3 region has 15 residues. The CDR3 loop is CASSLVGIPEETQYF. The CDR3 bases are TGTGCCAGCAGCTTAGTGGGCATCCCCGAAGAGACCCAGTACTTC.

This clone was picked up one time. This chain's CDR3 is CASSEGGRQGWQPQHF. The CDR3, as DNA: TGTGCCAGCAGTGAAGGGGGAAGACAGGGATGGCAGCCCCAGCATTTT. The chain links TRBV2 to TRBJ1-5; 7 bases match TRBD1. Germline trimming cut 1 base from V and 7 bases from J; bases unmatched to any gene: 10. This CDR3 contains 16 residues. CDR1 is SNHLY and CDR2 is FYNNEI in the germline V gene.

This chain uses TRBV7-2 with TRBJ2-4; 10 nucleotides match TRBD2. J gave up 8 bases and V 3 bases, and 7 bases lay outside the gene matches. The germline CDR1 and CDR2 sequences are SGHTA and FQGNSA. CDR3 length equals 15 residues. The CDR3 region is CASSFMASGRDIQYF. The CDR3 nucleotides are TGTGCCAGCAGCTTTATGGCTAGCGGGAGAGACATTCAGTACTTC.

The V and J genes are TRBV29-1 and TRBJ1-1, with D unresolved. Germline-derived CDR1 and CDR2 are SQVTM and ANQGSEA. Trimming left V 4 bases short and J 4 bases short, with 16 bases between. This CDR3 region has 14 residues. CDR3 bases: TGCAGCGTTGCGGGGAGGCGAAGTAGCACTGAAGCTTTCTTT. It codes for CSVAGRRSSTEAFF. Full variable domain (outside the CDR3, taken from reference TRBV29-1 and TRBJ1-1): SAVISQKPSRDICQRGTSLTIQCQVDSQVTMMFWYRQQPGQSLTLIATANQGSEATYESGFVIDKFPISRPNLTFSTLTVSNMSPEDSSIYLCSVAGRRSSTEAFFGQGTRLTVV.

The chain combines TRBV15 with TRBJ2-1; D unclear. Trimming left V 0 bases short and J 0 bases short, with 6 bases between. CDR1 LNHNV and CDR2 YYDKDF come from the germline V gene (reference sequence). The CDR3 is 15 amino acids. Here the CDR3 reads CATSREQSSYNEQFF. Here the CDR3 DNA reads TGTGCCACCAGCAGAGAACAGAGCTCCTACAATGAGCAGTTCTTC. The whole variable domain, remainder taken from reference TRBV15 and TRBJ2-1, is DAMVIQNPRYQVTQFGKPVTLSCSQTLNHNVMYWYQQKSSQAPKLLFHYYDKDFNNEADTPDNFQSRRPNTSFCFLDIRSPGLGDTAMYLCATSREQSSYNEQFFGPGTRLTVL.

This chain links TRBV28 with TRBJ1-2, with D unclear. Germline assignment: CDR1 MDHEN and CDR2 SYDVKM. V lost 5 bases, J lost 2 bases, and 9 bases lay in between. CDR3 length: 13 amino acids. CDR3 in amino acids: CASSGGINYGYTF. The CDR3, as DNA: TGTGCCAGCAGTGGAGGGATCAACTATGGCTACACCTTC.

The chain combines TRBV19 with TRBJ1-2; TRBD1 aligns across 7 bases. The germline CDR1 and CDR2 sequences are LNHDA and SQIVND (reference sequence). The CDR3 consists of 15 residues. After removal of 1 base from V and 4 bases from J, the junction contained 6 bases not matched to a gene. The CDR3 DNA follows: TGTGCCAGTAGTATAGCGCCCAGGGGGACCTATGGCTACACCTTC. The encoded protein is CASSIAPRGTYGYTF.

The chain joins TRBV6-5 to TRBJ2-7; unclear D gene. The V gene lost 1 base and the J gene lost 7 bases, with 5 bases spanning the gap. From germline, CDR1 is MNHEY and CDR2 SVGAGI. CDR3 length: 11 residues. The CDR3 sequence: CASSYLAEQYF. As DNA, the CDR3 is TGTGCCAGCAGTTACTTGGCGGAGCAGTACTTC.